This T cell receptor (beta chain) was identified in a study of cytomegalovirus exposure and HLA in healthy donors. The CDR3 has 16 residues. After removal of 2 bases from V and 3 bases from J, the junction contained 11 bases not matched to a gene. CDR1 is SGDLS, CDR2 YYNGEE, per germline. PCR amplification relied on 60 Vbeta primers (plus 13 Jbeta primers). Here immunoSEQ multiplex PCR was the method, and the copy in TCRdb shows in-frame clones only, minus some. The sample carries under 200,000 clones, roughly 85% recorded once. This TCR came from a man in his forties or fifties in good health and CMV-seropositive. Material: PBMCs. This chain uses TRBV9 with TRBJ2-7; 7 nucleotides match TRBD1. CDR3 amino acids: CASSVSGTATLYEQYF. The DNA for the CDR3 is TGTGCCAGCAGCGTGTCCGGGACAGCCACACTCTACGAGCAGTACTTC.